These 8 T cell receptor beta chains originate from one sample sequenced in a study of CD8 T cells in Susac syndrome (dated by TCRdb to about 2019). The protocol used for the library was the immunoSEQ multiplex PCR assay. RNA was extracted using the RNeasy kit, and roughly 0.5 to 1 microgram was reverse transcribed with random hexamers. Clones were called with MiXCR by TCRdb after fastp trimmed the public reads at Q25, and only in-frame beta chains were retained. Each record represents a unique CDR3 protein, reported with the most common genes and DNA among its rows. Across this sample there are 95,000 to 150,000 distinct CDR3 sequences, with 90% to 95% seen only once. The top ten hold 0.28% of the sample. Input material: CD8+ T cells from PBMCs. Receptor source: a human donor with Susac syndrome.

The V call is TRBV5-1, the J call TRBJ1-4; D is unclear. V was cut by 0 bases and J by 1 base, with 4 bases left in between. Germline CDR1 reads SGHRS; CDR2 reads YFSETQ. This CDR3 has 14 amino acids. CDR3 sequence: CASSLEGTNEKLFF. CDR3 sequence (DNA): TGCGCCAGCAGCTTGGAGGGAACTAATGAAAAACTGTTTTTT.

V usage is TRBV4-3 and J usage is TRBJ2-1; no clear D gene. Germline lookup yields CDR1 LGHNA and CDR2 YSLEER. Trimming stripped 6 bases from V and 7 bases from J, with 13 bases between. This CDR3 region has 13 residues. DNA of the CDR3: TGCGCCAGCAGTGAGTCTCCCCGGAATGAGCAGTTCTTC. Residues: CASSESPRNEQFF.

The V call is TRBV4-3, the J call TRBJ1-2, with D tentatively TRBD1 (5 bases). This CDR3 has 15 amino acids. CDR1 is LGHNA and CDR2 is YSLEER in the germline V gene. Trimming removed 0 bases from V and 5 bases from J, with 13 bases in between. The CDR3 sequence: CASSQDRGLGYGYTF. The CDR3 DNA reads as TGCGCCAGCAGCCAAGATCGGGGACTAGGTTATGGCTACACCTTC.

The sample holds one count of this clonotype. The chain employs TRBV2 and TRBJ2-7, with 10 bases matching TRBD2. With V trimmed by 3 bases and J by 3 bases, 5 bases remained unmatched. Germline loops: CDR1 SNHLY, CDR2 FYNNEI. This CDR3 has 15 residues. The CDR3 sequence is CASSDASGGGYEQYF. Written as DNA, the CDR3 is TGTGCCAGCAGTGACGCTAGCGGGGGAGGCTACGAGCAGTACTTC.

The rearrangement links TRBV29-1 to TRBJ1-1; D gene ambiguous. The CDR3 sequence is 12 residues long. Trimming removed 1 base at V and 6 bases at J, with 9 bases between. Germline V gene sequence: CDR1 SQVTM, CDR2 ANQGSEA. The CDR3 nucleotides are TGCAGCGTTGAAGCGAACGGCCCTGAAGCTTTCTTT. Its protein is CSVEANGPEAFF.

The V and J genes are TRBV7-9 and TRBJ1-2; TRBD1 agrees at 9 bases. The germline V gene encodes CDR1 SEHNR and CDR2 FQNEAQ (reference sequence). The ends lost 4 bases at V and 4 bases at J; junction bases unmatched: 7. The CDR3 sequence is 15 residues long. The CDR3 region has the DNA TGTGCCAGCAGCTCAACAGGGGGCGTCCTCTATGGCTACACCTTC. This sequence encodes CASSSTGGVLYGYTF.

The V gene is TRBV20-1, the J gene TRBJ2-3; tentative D call: TRBD2 (6 bases). Germline CDR1 reads DFQATT; CDR2 reads SNEGSKA (reference sequence). This CDR3 spans 12 amino acids. Trimming pared 1 base from V and 4 bases from J, leaving 6 bases between. The CDR3 DNA reads TGCAGTGCTAGAGTAGCGGCAGATACGCAGTATTTT. Translation: CSARVAADTQYF.

The V call is TRBV13, the J call TRBJ2-1; 9 positions match TRBD2. Trimming at V came to 3 bases and at J to 1 base, leaving 7 bases not matched to a gene. The V gene's germline CDR1 is PRHDT and CDR2 FYEKMQ (reference sequence). CDR3 length: 17 amino acids. Here the CDR3 DNA reads TGTGCCAGCAGCTTTACCTCTAGCGGGGAGTCCTACAATGAGCAGTTCTTC. It translates to CASSFTSSGESYNEQFF.